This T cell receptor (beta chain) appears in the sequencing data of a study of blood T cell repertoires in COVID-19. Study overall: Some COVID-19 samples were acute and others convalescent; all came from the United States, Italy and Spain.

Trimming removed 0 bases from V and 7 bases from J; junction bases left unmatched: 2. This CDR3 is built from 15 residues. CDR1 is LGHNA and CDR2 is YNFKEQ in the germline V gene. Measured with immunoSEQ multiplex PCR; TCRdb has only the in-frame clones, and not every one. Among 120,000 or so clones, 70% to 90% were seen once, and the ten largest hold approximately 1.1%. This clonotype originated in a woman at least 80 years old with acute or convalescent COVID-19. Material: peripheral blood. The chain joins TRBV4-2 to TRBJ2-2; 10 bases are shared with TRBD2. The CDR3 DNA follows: TGTGCCAGCAGCCAAGAAGCGGGAGGGGTCGGGGAGCTGTTTTTT. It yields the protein CASSQEAGGVGELFF.